This TCR beta chain was retrieved from a study of monozygotic twins with inflammatory bowel disease (dated by TCRdb to between 2019 and 2020). The study in broad terms: The complete study included roughly 30 monozygotic twin pairs: 19 IBD-discordant Danish pairs and nine German pairs, of which four were IBD-concordant and five were IBD-discordant. Disease-associated traits were sought mainly through comparisons between IBD patients and their genetically identical healthy co-twins within discordant pairs. Each individual had, on average, about 151 000 unique TCRalpha sequences and 181 000 unique TCRbeta sequences available for analysis. The paper as a whole reports these results and caveats: The results gave no support for a single strong signal or clonotype linked to IBD. Because patients received different immunosuppressive treatments, the repertoires may have picked up extra background noise and variability between individuals. Compared with healthy twins, IBD patients had fewer clonotypes in common with other individuals, a difference most pronounced in patients showing signs of disease activity. The analysis was unable to tell apart different T cell subtypes. A decrease in TCRbeta repertoire diversity, as measured by inverse Simpson index, was observed in IBD patients compared with their healthy co-twins. Concordant and discordant twins showed no difference in repertoire similarity, possibly because of limited statistical power.

Libraries came from 5' RACE. The input for every TCR library was around 3,800 ng of total RNA. For each sample, cDNA synthesis with SMARTScribe reverse transcriptase was split into eight separate reactions. During cDNA synthesis, template switching was used to introduce unique molecular identifiers that contained a 6-nucleotide sample barcode. Two nested PCRs of 16 and 9 cycles amplified the TCRalpha and TCRbeta cDNA, and bead purification followed each PCR. Before amplification, cDNA was treated with uracil DNA-glycosylase and purified using the QIAquick PCR purification kit. The second PCR added Illumina TruSeq-compatible adapters along with sample-specific barcodes. Library quality and concentration were assessed using TapeStation and Qubit, and approximately 5 ng of each library was pooled. The pooled libraries were sequenced with 2 x 100 bp reads and custom sequencing primers on an Illumina HiSeq2500 single-index Rapid Run. The paper's processing steps were these. MiGEC version 1.2.6 was used for UMI-based consensus assembly, which corrected PCR and sequencing errors. V(D)J alignment, clonotype assembly and CDR3 extraction were performed with MiXCR version 2.1.1. To normalise gene usage, clonotype sharing and MAIT/NKT TCR abundance, the analysis used the top 1000, 10 000 and 20 000 clonotypes per sample. Diversity was computed as the inverse Simpson index with the vegan R package after downsampling to 27 000 UMIs. Paired Mann-Whitney U tests were applied to discordant twin pairs, with Benjamini-Hochberg correction for multiple testing. TCRdb reprocessed the reads and provides one entry for every CDR3 protein sequence; no DNA is given. TCRdb's processing, not the study's, gives the V and J calls here. The table kept for this sample lists 300,000 to 450,000 distinct CDR3 sequences. The top ten clones comprise about 2.5% of the sample.

Turning to this clonotype: Its antigen is still unknown.

From each donor, a roughly 2.3 ml peripheral blood sample was collected into PAXgene tubes and stored at -80 degrees C. Total RNA was isolated from whole blood with the PAXgene blood miRNA kit on an automated QIAcube, without T cell sorting. Peripheral blood from monozygotic twin pairs who were concordant or discordant for inflammatory bowel disease underwent deep TCRalpha and TCRbeta repertoire profiling using unique molecular barcoding. For every twin pair, smoking habits were documented, and each individual was categorised as a current, former or never smoker. This TCR was recovered from a human donor with ulcerative colitis or Crohn's disease, or a healthy co-twin of an affected twin (not recorded which). The sequenced sample was blood.

This receptor carries the CDR3 CASRDSRGQPQHF. The rearranged segments are TRBV6-5 and TRBJ1-5; TCRdb outputs TRBD1, but without DNA this stays unchecked. The germline V gene specifies MNHEY as CDR1 and SVGAGI as CDR2. Including cysteine and phenylalanine, the CDR3 has 13 amino acids. The DNA is not on file.